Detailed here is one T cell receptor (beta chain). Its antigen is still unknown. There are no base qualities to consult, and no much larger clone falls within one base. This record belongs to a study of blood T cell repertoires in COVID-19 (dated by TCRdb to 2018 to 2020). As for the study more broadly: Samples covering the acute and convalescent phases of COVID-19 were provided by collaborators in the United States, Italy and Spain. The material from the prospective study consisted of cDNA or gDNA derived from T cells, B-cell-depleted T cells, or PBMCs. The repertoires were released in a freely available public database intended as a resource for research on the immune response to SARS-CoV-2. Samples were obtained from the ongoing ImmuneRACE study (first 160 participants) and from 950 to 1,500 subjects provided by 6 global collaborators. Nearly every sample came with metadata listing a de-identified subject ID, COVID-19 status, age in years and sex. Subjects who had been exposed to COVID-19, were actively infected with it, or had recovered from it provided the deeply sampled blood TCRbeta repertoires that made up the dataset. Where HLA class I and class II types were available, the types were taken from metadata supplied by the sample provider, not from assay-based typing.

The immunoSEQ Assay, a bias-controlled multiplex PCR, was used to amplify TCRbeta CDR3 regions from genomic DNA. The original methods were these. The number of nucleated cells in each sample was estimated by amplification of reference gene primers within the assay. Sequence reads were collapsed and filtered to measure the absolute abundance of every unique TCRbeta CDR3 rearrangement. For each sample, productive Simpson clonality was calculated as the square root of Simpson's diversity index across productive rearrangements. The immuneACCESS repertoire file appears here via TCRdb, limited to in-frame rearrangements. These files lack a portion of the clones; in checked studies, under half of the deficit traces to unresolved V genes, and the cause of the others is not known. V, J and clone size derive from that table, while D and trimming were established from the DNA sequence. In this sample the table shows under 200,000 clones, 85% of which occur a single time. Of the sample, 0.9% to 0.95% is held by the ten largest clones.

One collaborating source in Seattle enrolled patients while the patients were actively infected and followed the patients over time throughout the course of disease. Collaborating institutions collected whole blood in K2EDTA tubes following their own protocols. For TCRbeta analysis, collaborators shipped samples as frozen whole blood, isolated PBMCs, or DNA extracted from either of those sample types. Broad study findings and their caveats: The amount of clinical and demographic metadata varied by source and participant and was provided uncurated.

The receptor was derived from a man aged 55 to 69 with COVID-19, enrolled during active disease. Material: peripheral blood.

The nucleotides read TGTGCCAGCAAGCTAGGAGAGTTTACAGATACGCAGTATTTT. Translated, this is CASKLGEFTDTQYF. The chain uses TRBV6-4 and TRBJ2-3; too little of a D gene remains to name it. The CDR3 starts with the cysteine, ends with the phenylalanine, and has 14 residues. Only CDR3 DNA remains: 42 bases, in frame from the first base. Looking up the germline V gene yields CDR1 MRHNA and CDR2 SNTAGT. V loses 7 bases, J loses 3 bases, and the germline ends lie 14 bases apart.